This T cell receptor (beta chain) is from a study of blood T cell repertoires in COVID-19. Turning to the study itself: Acute-phase and convalescent COVID-19 samples originated in the United States, Italy and Spain. Sources were T cells, B-cell-depleted T cells, or PBMCs; the material itself was cDNA or gDNA.

CDR1 ENHRY and CDR2 SYGVKD come from the germline V gene. The CDR3 runs 13 residues. V gave up 6 bases and J gave up 4 bases, with 10 bases separating them. While infection was still active, Seattle patients were enrolled and then followed longitudinally. Per the study methods: Reference gene primer amplification gave nucleated cell count estimates. Clones were sequenced by immunoSEQ multiplex PCR, and TCRdb holds only the in-frame ones, with some missing. From that table come the V and J calls and clone size; the DNA was used to work out D and trimming. The table lists 51,000 or so clones, 65% to 85% of them singletons.

The genes are TRBV10-3 and TRBJ1-5; D is possibly TRBD1 (6 bases). Specimen: peripheral blood. This TCR was sampled from a woman aged 80 or older with COVID-19, enrolled during active disease. CDR3 bases: TGTGCCATCAGGGACAGAGAAAATCAGCCCCAGCATTTT. This gives the protein CAIRDRENQPQHF.